The source of this T cell receptor (beta chain) is a study of shared clonotypes between healthy human individuals. Points from the study as a whole: Clonotypes shared by all four donors outscored non-shared clonotypes in generation probability. What rarefaction showed was incomplete sorted-subset sequencing despite large depth. Specimens sampled were limited to blood, with tissue repertoires likely differing.

The repertoire was sequenced with immunoSEQ multiplex PCR; TCRdb's copy has only in-frame clones and lacks some. Of roughly 2,300,000 clones in the sample, less than 95% were seen once. V was cut by 3 bases and J by 0 bases, with 5 bases left in between. The CDR3 length is 13 residues. Germline CDR1 reads SGHRS; CDR2 reads YFSETQ. This clone showed up just a few times. Its antigen is currently unknown. Distinct nucleotide sequences in the sample also encode this CDR3. Sequencing was performed on naive CD4+ T cells from PBMCs. Documented subset: CD45RA+ positively selected. The chain combines TRBV5-1 with TRBJ2-3; no clear D. The receptor was derived from a man aged 18 to 30 in good health. Some clones in this sample may be carry-over from other donors' samples. The CDR3, as DNA: TGCGCCAGCAGCTCCACTAGCACAGATACGCAGTATTTT. The encoded protein is CASSSTSTDTQYF.